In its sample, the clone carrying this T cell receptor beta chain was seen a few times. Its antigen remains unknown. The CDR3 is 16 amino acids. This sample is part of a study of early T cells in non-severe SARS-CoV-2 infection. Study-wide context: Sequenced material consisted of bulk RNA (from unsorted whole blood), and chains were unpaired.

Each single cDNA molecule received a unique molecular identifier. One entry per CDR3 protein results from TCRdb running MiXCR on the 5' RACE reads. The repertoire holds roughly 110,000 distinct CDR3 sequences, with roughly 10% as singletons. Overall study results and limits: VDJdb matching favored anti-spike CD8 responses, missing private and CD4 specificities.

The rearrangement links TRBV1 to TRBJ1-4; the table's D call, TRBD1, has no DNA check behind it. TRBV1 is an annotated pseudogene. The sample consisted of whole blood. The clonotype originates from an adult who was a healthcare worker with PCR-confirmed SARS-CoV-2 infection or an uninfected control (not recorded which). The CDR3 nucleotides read TGCACCAGCAGCCTTCCCGAGGGGGGGTCTAATGAAAAACTGTTTTTT. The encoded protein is CTSSLPEGGSNEKLFF.